Here is one T cell receptor beta chain with its context. Individuals aged about 18 to 89 years were recruited from approximately 24 US areas. Each participant's cohort was designated according to participant-reported clinical history. The source of the sample is a study of blood T cell repertoires in COVID-19. About the study: Acute and convalescent COVID-19 samples came from the United States, Italy and Spain. T cells, B-cell-depleted T cells, or PBMCs supplied cDNA or gDNA.

The method was immunoSEQ multiplex PCR; TCRdb's version includes in-frame clones alone and lacks a portion of them. The table lists some 270,000 clones, under 90% of them singletons. Sequencing input: PBMCs or T cells enriched from blood (not recorded which). The origin of this receptor is a woman aged 55-75 years who had recovered from COVID-19.

The CDR3 nucleotides are TGTGCCAGTAGTATAAGCGGGATCACCGGGGAGCTGTTTTTT. Amino acid sequence: CASSISGITGELFF. The V gene is TRBV19, the J gene TRBJ2-2, with 7 positions matching TRBD2. Trimming removed 2 bases from V and 4 bases from J; junction bases left unmatched: 1. Germline CDR1 and CDR2: LNHDA and SQIVND (reference sequence). There are 14 residues in the CDR3. Complete variable domain (other parts from reference TRBV19 and TRBJ2-2): DGGITQSPKYLFRKEGQNVTLSCEQNLNHDAMYWYRQDPGQGLRLIYYSQIVNDFQKGDIAEGYSVSREKKESFPLTVTSAQKNPTAFYLCASSISGITGELFFGEGSRLTVL.